This section outlines one TCR beta chain sequence together with its context. The antigen remains undetermined. The CDR3 has 15 amino acids. From germline, CDR1 is LGHDT and CDR2 YNNKEL (reference sequence). The V and J ends lost 3 bases and 2 bases respectively, with 13 bases between them. The data belong to a study of T cell responses to AZD1222 COVID-19 vaccine. The data were produced by immunoSEQ multiplex PCR, yet TCRdb's version contains in-frame clones alone and is incomplete. The sample carries some 120,000 clones, roughly nine tenths recorded once. Study observations and caveats: Samples come after the peak T cell response, not at day 14. Most donors were white British and more were female, and clonal diversity was possibly underestimated. Spike-spanning, vaccine-associated CD4 TCRs were dominant at 160-218 and 743-854. Spike-specific TCR breadth rose after two AZD1222 doses, and depth rose as well.

Source: peripheral blood, taken on day 0 of AZD1222 vaccination. This receptor was taken from an adult in good health. V gene TRBV3-1 (or the pseudogene TRBV3-2) combines with J gene TRBJ1-2; perhaps TRBD1 as D (5 bases). CDR3 in amino acids: CASSQTVGENYGYTF. CDR3 DNA: TGTGCCAGCAGCCAGACGGTGGGGGAGAACTATGGCTACACCTTC.